The source of this TCR beta chain is a study of PD-L1 blockade in urothelial cancer. Study in general: Researchers found blood samples held a median of approximately 150,000 T cells.

This clone was picked up one time. Some clones are missing from TCRdb's copy, which holds only in-frame ones; the method was immunoSEQ multiplex PCR. The sample yields about 55,000 clones, roughly 80% seen once. Looked up from germline, CDR1 is MDHEN and CDR2 is SYDVKM. V shed 6 bases, J shed 10 bases, and the junction held 9 bases outside the gene matches. The CDR3 contains 15 residues. This specimen consisted of PBMCs, obtained around atezolizumab (anti-PD-L1) treatment. The chain couples TRBV28 to TRBJ2-1, with TRBD2 matching over 13 bases. The TCR was taken from a man aged 70-80 years with urothelial cancer. The CDR3 nucleotides read TGTGCCAGCAGCCAAACCGGACTAGCGGGAGTAGAGCAGTTCTTC. It codes for CASSQTGLAGVEQFF. Supplemented by reference TRBV28 and TRBJ2-1, the full variable domain reads DVKVTQSSRYLVKRTGEKVFLECVQDMDHENMFWYRQDPGLGLRLIYFSYDVKMKEKGDIPEGYSVSREKKERFSLILESASTNQTSMYLCASSQTGLAGVEQFFGPGTRLTVL.